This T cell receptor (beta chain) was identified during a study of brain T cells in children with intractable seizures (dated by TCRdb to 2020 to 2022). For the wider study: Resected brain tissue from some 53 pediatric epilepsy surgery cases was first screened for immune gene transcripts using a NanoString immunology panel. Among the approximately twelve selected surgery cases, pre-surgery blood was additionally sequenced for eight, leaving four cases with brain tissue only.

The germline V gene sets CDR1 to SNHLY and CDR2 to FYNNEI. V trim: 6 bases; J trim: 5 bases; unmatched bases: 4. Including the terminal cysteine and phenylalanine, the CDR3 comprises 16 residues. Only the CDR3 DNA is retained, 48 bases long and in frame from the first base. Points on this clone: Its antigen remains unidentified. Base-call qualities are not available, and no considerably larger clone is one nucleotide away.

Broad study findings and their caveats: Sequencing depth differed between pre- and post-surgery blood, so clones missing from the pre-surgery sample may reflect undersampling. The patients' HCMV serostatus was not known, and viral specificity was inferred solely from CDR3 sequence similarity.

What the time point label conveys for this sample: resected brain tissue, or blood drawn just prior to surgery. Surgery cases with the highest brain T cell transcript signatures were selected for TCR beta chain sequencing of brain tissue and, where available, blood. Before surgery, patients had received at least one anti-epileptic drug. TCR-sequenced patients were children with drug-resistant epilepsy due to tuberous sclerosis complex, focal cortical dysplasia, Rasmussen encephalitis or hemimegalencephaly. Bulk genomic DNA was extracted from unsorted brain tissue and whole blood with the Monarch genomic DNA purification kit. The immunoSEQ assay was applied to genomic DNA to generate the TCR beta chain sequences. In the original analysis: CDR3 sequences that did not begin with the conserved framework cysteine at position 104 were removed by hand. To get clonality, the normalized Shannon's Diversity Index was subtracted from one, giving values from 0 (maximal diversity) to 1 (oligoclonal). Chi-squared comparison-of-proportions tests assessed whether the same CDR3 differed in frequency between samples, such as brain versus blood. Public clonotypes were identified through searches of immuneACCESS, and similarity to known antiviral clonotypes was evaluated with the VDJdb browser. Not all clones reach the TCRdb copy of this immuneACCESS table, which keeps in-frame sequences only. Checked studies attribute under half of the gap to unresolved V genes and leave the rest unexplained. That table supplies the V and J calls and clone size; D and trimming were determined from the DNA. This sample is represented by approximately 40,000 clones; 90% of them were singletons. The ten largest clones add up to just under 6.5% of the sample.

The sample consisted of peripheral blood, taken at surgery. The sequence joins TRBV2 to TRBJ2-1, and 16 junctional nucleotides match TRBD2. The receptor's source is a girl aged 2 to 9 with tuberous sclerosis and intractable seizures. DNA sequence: TGTGCCAGCAGCGCGGGACTAGCGGGGGGGAACAATGAGCAGTTCTTC. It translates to CASSAGLAGGNNEQFF. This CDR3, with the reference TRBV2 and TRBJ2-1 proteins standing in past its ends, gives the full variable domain EPEVTQTPSHQVTQMGQEVILRCVPISNHLYFYWYRQILGQKVEFLVSFYNNEISEKSEIFDDQFSVERPDGSNFTLKIRSTKLEDSAMYFCASSAGLAGGNNEQFFGPGTRLTVL.